This is a list of T cell receptor beta chains from one sample in a study of long-term antiretroviral therapy in people with HIV. TCRdb's table, derived via immunoSEQ multiplex PCR, lists solely in-frame clones and lacks some. The sample records 9,500 to 15,000 clones, 60% to 80% being singletons. The sequencing here drew on unsorted PBMCs, taken 0.8 years before starting antiretroviral therapy. The receptor source for this set is a woman between 40 and 55 years old with HIV. CDR3s include the opening cysteine and the closing phenylalanine or tryptophan. The order of the fields is CDR3 length, clone size, V gene, J gene, CDR3 protein. Clone size is stated in some rows and not others, as once, few, many or a class when expanded.

13,-,TRBV28,TRBJ1-2,CASSLGLNYGYTF
13,-,TRBV7-2,TRBJ1-2,CASSLAVRDGYTF
14,-,TRBV10-3,TRBJ2-2,CAISGGEGTGELFF
17,-,TRBV2,TRBJ1-4,CASSEGLTRGSNEKLFF
13,few,TRBV27,TRBJ2-7,CASSLSRGSEQYF
15,once,TRBV19,TRBJ2-5,CASSIWETGSETQYF
15,few,TRBV29-1,TRBJ1-2,CSVDGTGDLVYGYTF
16,-,TRBV11-2,TRBJ2-3,CASSLLEASSTDTQYF
14,few,TRBV29-1,TRBJ2-7,CSVALAGGPYEQYF
12,once,TRBV7-9,TRBJ2-5,CASSSLEETQYF
18,-,TRBV27,TRBJ1-1,CASSFRPPAGGTNTEAFF
12,-,TRBV5-1,TRBJ2-1,CASSAHSEEQFF
11,-,TRBV6-6,TRBJ2-5,CASSYIGAQYF
12,-,TRBV11-2,TRBJ2-7,CASSSNAYEQYF
15,-,TRBV7-8,TRBJ2-1,CASSARDRVYNEQFF
13,-,TRBV10-3,TRBJ2-1,CAMGEFSYNEQFF
16,once,TRBV19,TRBJ1-5,CATARTGETSNQPQHF
15,few,TRBV5-4,TRBJ2-7,CASSLEGSPRDEQYF
15,-,TRBV19,TRBJ2-5,CASSIGRGPVETQYF
16,-,TRBV4-2,TRBJ2-7,CASSQRTSGETYEQYF
15,-,TRBV27,TRBJ2-1,CASRWGQGPYNEQFF
10,-,TRBV10-1,TRBJ1-2,CASRSCGYTF
15,-,TRBV19,TRBJ1-5,CASSPQGKGNQPQHF
14,-,TRBV13,TRBJ2-1,CASQWTGGYNEQFF
15,-,TRBV7-9,TRBJ2-1,CASSPQLAFYNEQFF
16,once,TRBV10-3,TRBJ2-3,CAISESRTGRADTQYF
13,-,TRBV28,TRBJ2-1,CASSPSGVNEQFF
16,-,TRBV11-2,TRBJ2-3,CASSPRGAPGTDTQYF
12,-,TRBV10-3,TRBJ2-1,CAISVAGNEQFF
17,-,TRBV7-9,TRBJ2-3,CASSLGPGLASTDTQYF
19,-,TRBV4-1,TRBJ2-7,CASSQDQSGRAKGRYEQYF
15,-,TRBV7-9,TRBJ2-5,CASSFEAGRQETQYF
15,-,TRBV18,TRBJ2-7,CASSPSSGSSYEQYF
13,-,TRBV28,TRBJ1-1,CASSLPVGREAFF
15,-,TRBV5-6,TRBJ1-2,CASSLEGQGAEGYTF
15,-,TRBV5-1,TRBJ2-1,CASLAGDRRANEQFF
14,-,TRBV7-9,TRBJ2-2,CASSLKRLTGELFF
14,hyperexpanded,TRBV6-5,TRBJ2-7,CASSYSLAEYEQYF
14,-,TRBV7-2,TRBJ2-4,CASSSRDGTNIQYF
15,-,TRBV28,TRBJ2-7,CASSSRTGRGYEQYF
13,-,TRBV4-1,TRBJ2-1,CASSQALTGEQFF
12,-,TRBV5-5,TRBJ2-7,CASSLGLGEQYF
16,-,TRBV18,TRBJ1-1,CASSPPGGQGNTEAFF
15,few,TRBV2,TRBJ2-7,CASRGLAQSSYEQYF
12,few,TRBV4-2,TRBJ1-5,CASSQADQPQHF
15,-,TRBV7-9,TRBJ2-3,CASSPGLAHTDTQYF
15,-,TRBV19,TRBJ2-7,CASSPTIQGGDEQYF
13,-,TRBV19,TRBJ1-1,CASSIALNTEAFF
13,once,TRBV10-2,TRBJ1-1,CASSDPTDTEAFF
15,-,TRBV10-3,TRBJ1-2,CAISESDTPTYGYTF
14,-,TRBV7-9,TRBJ2-2,CASSYSWTGGSNFF
13,-,TRBV7-9,TRBJ1-2,CASSLSHDYGYTF
16,-,TRBV2,TRBJ2-7,CASTDRDRLKGNEQYF
13,-,TRBV10-3,TRBJ2-3,CAISGGDTDTQYF